This entry is about one TCR beta chain. The repertoire was sequenced with immunoSEQ multiplex PCR; TCRdb's copy has only in-frame clones and lacks some. The profile covers some 370,000 clones, with about 89% appearing a single time and 1% to 1.5% taken by the ten largest. The sample belongs to a study of blood T cell repertoires in COVID-19. The specimen was peripheral blood. This receptor was obtained from a man in his forties with acute or convalescent COVID-19.

DNA of the CDR3: TGTGCCAGCAGTGATTTTCGGGGGTCGTACAATGAGCAGTTCTTC. This gives the protein CASSDFRGSYNEQFF. The chain recombines TRBV2 with TRBJ2-1; tentative D call: TRBD2 (6 bases). CDR1 and CDR2 (germline): SNHLY, FYNNEI. Trimming pared 3 bases from V and 4 bases from J, leaving 13 bases between. CDR3 length: 15 amino acids.